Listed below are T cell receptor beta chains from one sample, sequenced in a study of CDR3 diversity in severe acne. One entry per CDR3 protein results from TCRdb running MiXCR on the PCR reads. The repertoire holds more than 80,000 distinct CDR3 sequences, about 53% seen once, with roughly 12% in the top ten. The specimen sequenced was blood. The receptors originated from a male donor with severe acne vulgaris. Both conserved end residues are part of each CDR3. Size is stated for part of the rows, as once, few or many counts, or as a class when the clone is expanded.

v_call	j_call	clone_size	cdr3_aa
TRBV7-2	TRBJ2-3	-	CASSGTSGGATQYF
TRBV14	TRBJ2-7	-	CASMRGYEQYF
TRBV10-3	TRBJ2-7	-	CAIKGIGVGEQYF
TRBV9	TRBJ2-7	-	CASSVEQGTIYEQYF
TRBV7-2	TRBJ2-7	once	CASSLLRLHYEQYF
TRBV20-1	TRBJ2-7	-	CSVAGLGGHEQYF
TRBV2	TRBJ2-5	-	CASSCPRQRGETETQYF
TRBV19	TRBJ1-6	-	CASTGGQAPLHF
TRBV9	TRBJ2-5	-	CAGSVGPGLAGRETQYF
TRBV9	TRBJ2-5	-	CASSVVAGREETQYF
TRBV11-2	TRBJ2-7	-	CASSSKPGQRARSYERYF
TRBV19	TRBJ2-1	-	CASSIPLLAVDSNEQFF
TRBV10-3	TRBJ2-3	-	CAISPVRGEPPGSDTQYF
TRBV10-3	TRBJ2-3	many	CAITTDTQYF
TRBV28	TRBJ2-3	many	CASSLRLVSTADTQYF
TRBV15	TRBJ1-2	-	CATSSSTFITGGADYGYTF
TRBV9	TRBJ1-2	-	CASSLTRVEGYTF
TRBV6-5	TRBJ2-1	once	CASRPGTSGINEQFF
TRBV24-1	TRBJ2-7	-	CAASDQTVAYEQYF
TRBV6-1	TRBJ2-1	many	CASSEGTESYNEQFF
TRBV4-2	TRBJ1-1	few	CASSQEGATEAFF
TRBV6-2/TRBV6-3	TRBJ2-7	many	CASSWTDKTYEQYF
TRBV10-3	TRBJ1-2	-	CAIGEETGCEAGYTF
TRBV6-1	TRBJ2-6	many	CASSDVNRGLAGANVLTF